These 8 T cell receptor beta chains came from one sample sequenced in a study of shared clonotypes between healthy human individuals. Method: immunoSEQ multiplex PCR; TCRdb's copy keeps in-frame clones and lacks some. There are about 680,000 clones in the sample; around 73% occur only once, and about 1.8% lies in the top ten. Specimen: memory CD4+ T cells sorted from blood. Subset defined: CD45RA-negative fraction. The origin of the receptors is a woman younger than 45 in good health.

V usage is TRBV4-1 and J usage is TRBJ2-1; D unresolved. Germline CDR1 MGHRA, CDR2 YSYEKL. There are 18 residues in the CDR3. The V gene lost 0 bases and the J gene lost 5 bases, with 20 bases spanning the gap. In nucleotides, the CDR3 is TGCGCCAGCAGCCAAGACGAAGGGCTTTTAGGAAACAACAATGAGCAGTTCTTC. This sequence encodes CASSQDEGLLGNNNEQFF.

A few counts support this clone. The V gene is TRBV4-2, the J gene TRBJ2-2; the D gene is possibly TRBD2 (6 bases). CDR1 is LGHNA and CDR2 is YNFKEQ in the germline V gene. The V end lost 0 bases, the J end lost 7 bases, and 15 bases lay between the germline ends. The length of the CDR3 is 16 residues. CDR3 in amino acids: CASSQDLTGVIGELFF. In nucleotides, the CDR3 is TGTGCCAGCAGCCAAGATCTGACGGGAGTTATCGGGGAGCTGTTTTTT.

In its sample, this clone was seen once. The chain recombines TRBV28 with TRBJ1-6; D is undetermined. The CDR3 length is 14 residues. V gave up 5 bases and J gave up 9 bases, with 14 bases separating them. CDR1 is MDHEN, CDR2 SYDVKM, per germline. Here the CDR3 reads CASSPPGYGSPLHF. CDR3 nucleotides: TGTGCCAGCAGTCCCCCCGGTTACGGTTCACCCCTCCACTTT.

The genes are TRBV5-1 and TRBJ1-5; D not resolved. This CDR3 contains 15 residues. Trimming stripped 0 bases from V and 7 bases from J, with 14 bases between. Germline loops: CDR1 SGHRS, CDR2 YFSETQ. DNA for the CDR3: TGCGCCAGCAGCTTGGGCGGCAGGAGGGAGCAGCCCCAGCATTTT. Translating it yields CASSLGGRREQPQHF.

V is TRBV10-1 and J is TRBJ1-1; TRBD1 might be the D (5 bases). CDR1 WNHNN and CDR2 SYGVQD come from the germline V gene (reference sequence). The CDR3 runs to 15 residues. Trimming removed 2 bases from V and 1 base from J, with 11 bases in between. CDR3 bases: TGCGCCAGCAGTGAGCGAGGACACCAGAACACTGAAGCTTTCTTT. Its translation is CASSERGHQNTEAFF.

The chain joins TRBV10-2 to TRBJ1-5; D perhaps matches TRBD1 (6 bases). The germline V and J ends were trimmed by 6 bases and 7 bases, with 13 bases remaining between them. Germline-derived CDR1 and CDR2 are WSHSY and SAAADI. CDR3 length equals 13 residues. The CDR3 sequence: CASSTSRGQPQHF. The DNA for the CDR3 is TGCGCCAGCAGCACGAGCAGGGGCCAGCCCCAGCATTTT.

V and J are TRBV28 and TRBJ1-2; possibly TRBD1 for D (5 bases). Germline V gives CDR1 MDHEN, CDR2 SYDVKM. V was cut by 4 bases and J by 10 bases, with 22 bases left in between. The CDR3 has 15 amino acids. CDR3 sequence (DNA): TGTGCCAGCAGTTCCCTAGAGGGGTCCTACTCTTTCTACACCTTC. Translated: CASSSLEGSYSFYTF.

The V call is TRBV14, the J call TRBJ2-5, with D perhaps matching TRBD2 (6 bases). The CDR3 contains 14 residues. The V and J ends lost 1 base and 1 base respectively, with 7 bases between them. From germline, CDR1 is SGHDN and CDR2 FVKESK. The CDR3 loop is CASSQGRVQETQYF. CDR3 DNA: TGTGCCAGCAGCCAAGGGAGGGTCCAAGAGACCCAGTACTTC.